This TCR beta chain appears in the sequencing data of a study of regulatory T cells in long-lasting Graves disease. Study results and limitations: Comparison showed that persistent patients shared more public clonotypes (about 3,000) than new patients (966).

Time point here: newly diagnosed GD, antithyroid drugs for less than 3 months. The TCR library was made from RNA that had been extracted from PBMCs in TRIzol. The patients included were those that came from an endocrinology department in Xi'an, China. About 9.1 milliliters of peripheral blood went into EDTA tubes. Germline V lookup: CDR1 DFQATT, CDR2 SNEGSKA (reference sequence). This CDR3 comprises 15 residues. V dropped 3 bases and J dropped 1 base, with 13 bases sitting between them. For TCR beta, libraries came from iRepertoire HTBI primers and Arm-PCR of CDR3 regions. TCRdb passed the multiplex PCR reads through MiXCR, listing each CDR3 protein once. Among 200,000 to 250,000 distinct CDR3 sequences, around 20% were seen once, and the ten largest hold more than 11%. In this sample, this clonotype turned up a few times. What it recognizes is unknown. This may be a read error: a much more frequent sequence differs by one nucleotide.

The source of this sequence is a female donor with Graves disease. The sample was peripheral blood mononuclear cells (PBMCs), taken at new diagnosis, from a patient treated with antithyroid drugs. The V call is TRBV20-1, the J call TRBJ2-1; no definite D call. The chain's CDR3 is CSAREPRRSYNEQFF. CDR3 DNA sequence: TGCAGTGCTAGGGAACCTAGGAGATCCTACAATGAGCAGTTCTTC.